The 29 T cell receptor beta chains listed next were all sequenced from one sample in a study of T cells after yellow fever vaccination. MiXCR, run by TCRdb on the 5' RACE reads, gives a single entry per CDR3 protein. Found here are 170,000 or so distinct CDR3 sequences, 7% to 10% of them singletons; the top ten hold around 33%. The sequences come from CD8+ T cells sorted from PBMCs, collected 45 days after the yellow fever booster vaccination. The source of these receptors is a young man who received the YFV17D yellow fever vaccine.

This clonotype was detected many times. V is TRBV6-5 and J is TRBJ1-4; D is unclear. The CDR3 covers 11 residues. The V gene lost 6 bases and the J gene lost 3 bases, with 2 bases spanning the gap. Looked up from germline, CDR1 is MNHEY and CDR2 is SVGAGI. CDR3 bases: TGTGCCAGCAGGTCTAATGAAAAACTGTTTTTT. As protein: CASRSNEKLFF.

The chain combines TRBV5-6 with TRBJ2-3, with unresolved D. CDR1 and CDR2 from the germline V gene are SGHDT and YYEEEE. This CDR3 is 15 amino acids long. V lost 7 bases to trimming and J lost 5 bases, with 20 bases between them. The DNA of the CDR3 is TGTGCCAGCTCACGTCTGCACTTTGTATTAGATACGCAGTATTTT. Its translation: CASSRLHFVLDTQYF. The variable domain in full, completed from reference TRBV5-6 and TRBJ2-3, reads DAGVTQSPTHLIKTRGQQVTLRCSPKSGHDTVSWYQQALGQGPQFIFQYYEEEERQRGNFPDRFSGHQFPNYSSELNVNALLLGDSALYLCASSRLHFVLDTQYFGPGTRLTVL.

The rearrangement joins TRBV27 to TRBJ2-5; 7 nucleotides match TRBD1. Germline CDR1 MNHEY, CDR2 SMNVEV (reference sequence). The CDR3 totals 15 residues. J gave up 5 bases and V 5 bases, and 11 bases lay outside the gene matches. CDR3: CASSPRLTGAETQYF. CDR3 sequence (DNA): TGTGCCAGCAGTCCCCGGCTCACAGGGGCCGAGACCCAGTACTTC.

The table lists this clonotype with a few counts. V gene TRBV14 combines with J gene TRBJ2-3; D is unresolved. This CDR3 has 12 residues. Trimming pared 1 base from V and 5 bases from J, leaving 4 bases between. The germline gives CDR1 SGHDN, CDR2 FVKESK. The CDR3 reads CASSQARDTQYF. CDR3 DNA sequence: TGTGCCAGCAGCCAAGCCAGAGATACGCAGTATTTT. The full variable domain, rest sourced from reference TRBV14 and TRBJ2-3, is EAGVTQFPSHSVIEKGQTVTLRCDPISGHDNLYWYRRVMGKEIKFLLHFVKESKQDESGMPNNRFLAERTGGTYSTLKVQPAELEDSGVYFCASSQARDTQYFGPGTRLTVL.

This clonotype was recorded a few times. V gene TRBV25-1 combines with J gene TRBJ1-1, with a weak D call TRBD1 (6 bases). The V gene's germline CDR1 is MGHDK and CDR2 SYGVNS. The CDR3 runs to 14 residues. V dropped 8 bases and J dropped 3 bases, with 16 bases sitting between them. This chain's CDR3 is CASWGADPHTEAFF. CDR3 in DNA: TGTGCCAGCTGGGGGGCGGATCCCCACACTGAAGCTTTCTTT.

This clonotype was detected a few times. This chain joins TRBV6-6 and TRBJ1-2, with 8 positions matching TRBD1. The CDR3 has 16 residues. Germline-derived CDR1 and CDR2 are MNHNY and SVGAGI (reference sequence). Germline trimming cut 8 bases from V and 0 bases from J; bases unmatched to any gene: 11. Written as DNA, the CDR3 is TGTGCCAGCTCCGGACAGGGAAAGACAGCTAACTATGGCTACACCTTC. Protein product: CASSGQGKTANYGYTF.

This clonotype has a count of ten or more. V gene TRBV5-6 combines with J gene TRBJ2-7; the D is unclear. The V gene's germline CDR1 is SGHDT and CDR2 YYEEEE. CDR3 length equals 16 residues. V dropped 0 bases and J dropped 0 bases, with 13 bases sitting between them. The CDR3 DNA is TGTGCCAGCAGCTTGGCCGGGTCACTCGCCTCCTACGAGCAGTACGTC. Translation gives CASSLAGSLASYEQYV.

The chain has TRBV7-2 and TRBJ2-1; perhaps TRBD2 as D (5 bases). Germline V gene sequence: CDR1 SGHTA, CDR2 FQGNSA. V shed 7 bases and J shed 0 bases, with 16 bases lying between them. This CDR3 is built from 16 residues. The CDR3 coding sequence is TGTGCCAGCACTCCCTTTCTGGGGAGCTCCTACAATGAGCAGTTCTTC. Amino acid sequence: CASTPFLGSSYNEQFF. The full variable domain, its missing parts supplied by reference TRBV7-2 and TRBJ2-1, is GAGVSQSPSNKVTEKGKDVELRCDPISGHTALYWYRQSLGQGLEFLIYFQGNSAPDKSGLPSDRFSAERTGGSVSTLTIQRTQQEDSAVYLCASTPFLGSSYNEQFFGPGTRLTVL.

At least ten counts were recorded for this clonotype. This rearrangement joins TRBV25-1 to TRBJ2-7; either TRBD1 or TRBD2 may supply D (6 bases each). Trimming shortened V by 2 bases and J by 4 bases, and 18 bases separated the two germline ends. This CDR3 is 16 amino acids long. CDR1 and CDR2 (germline): MGHDK, SYGVNS. CDR3 coding DNA: TGTGCCAGCAGTGAAGAGGGGGGTGAAAAGGGGTACGAGCAGTACTTC. Amino acids: CASSEEGGEKGYEQYF.

V usage is TRBV6-5 and J usage is TRBJ1-2; D is undetermined. The germline V gene has CDR1 MNHEY and CDR2 SVGAGI. The CDR3 sequence is 13 residues long. The germline V and J ends were trimmed by 0 bases and 6 bases, with 8 bases remaining between them. CDR3 region: CASSYSSQDGYTF. CDR3 DNA sequence: TGTGCCAGCAGTTACTCCTCCCAAGATGGCTACACCTTC.

This sequence joins TRBV7-9 and TRBJ1-1, with D tentatively TRBD1 (5 bases). Germline V lookup: CDR1 SEHNR, CDR2 FQNEAQ (reference sequence). This CDR3 region has 14 residues. Trimming pared 3 bases from V and 4 bases from J, leaving 12 bases between. CDR3 coding DNA: TGTGCCAGCAGCTTCGGGGGGTACGGCACTGAAGCTTTCTTT. This encodes CASSFGGYGTEAFF.

A few counts support this clonotype. The gene calls are TRBV12-3 or TRBV12-4 and TRBJ2-7; possible D gene TRBD1, 6 bases. V was trimmed by 5 bases and J by 3 bases, leaving 14 bases between them. This CDR3 has 14 residues. This CDR3 is CASSRDRIIYEQYF. The DNA for the CDR3 is TGTGCCAGCAGTAGAGACAGGATCATCTACGAGCAGTACTTC.

This clonotype turned up a few times. The gene calls are TRBV27 and TRBJ1-1; 7 bases agree with TRBD1. Germline trimming cut 3 bases from V and 6 bases from J; bases unmatched to any gene: 4. The CDR3 is made up of 13 amino acids. Germline lookup yields CDR1 MNHEY and CDR2 SMNVEV (reference sequence). In nucleotides, the CDR3 is TGTGCCAGCAGTTTCAGGGGGGGCCCTGAAGCTTTCTTT. Translation: CASSFRGGPEAFF.

The CDR3 here is CASSQRQSSYNEQFF. Written as DNA, the CDR3 is TGCGCCAGCAGCCAAAGACAGAGCTCCTACAATGAGCAGTTCTTC. This chain uses TRBV4-3 with TRBJ2-1; D is possibly TRBD1 (5 bases). The germline CDR1 and CDR2 sequences are LGHNA and YSLEER. The CDR3 has 15 amino acids. V was shortened by 2 bases and J by 0 bases, with 8 bases between the two germline ends.

V is TRBV7-9 and J is TRBJ2-3; no clear D gene. The CDR3 has 14 residues. Germline CDR1 reads SEHNR; CDR2 reads FQNEAQ (reference sequence). Trimming pared 5 bases from V and 6 bases from J, leaving 15 bases between. The CDR3 reads CASSPVGVMDTQYF. CDR3 coding DNA: TGTGCCAGCAGCCCGGTCGGTGTTATGGATACGCAGTATTTT.

This clonotype turned up a few times. CDR3 region: CSVVLSGEVWSNEKLFF. CDR3 sequence (DNA): TGCAGCGTTGTTCTGTCAGGGGAAGTTTGGTCTAATGAAAAACTGTTTTTT. The chain is built from TRBV29-1 and TRBJ1-4, with D maybe TRBD1 (6 bases). This CDR3 is built from 17 residues. Trimming left V 4 bases short and J 3 bases short, with 21 bases between. Germline V CDR1 and CDR2: SQVTM, ANQGSEA.

This clonotype was seen repeatedly, ten times or more. The gene calls are TRBV12-3 or TRBV12-4 and TRBJ2-5; 7 nucleotides align to TRBD1. The CDR3 extends over 17 amino acids. V trimming: 3 bases; J trimming: 2 bases; junction bases outside the gene matches: 12. The CDR3 loop is CASSFRGSRKLQETQYF. CDR3 coding DNA: TGTGCCAGCAGTTTCAGGGGGTCTAGAAAGCTACAAGAGACCCAGTACTTC.

This chain links TRBV4-1 with TRBJ1-3, with 12 bases matching TRBD1. CDR1 is MGHRA and CDR2 is YSYEKL in the germline V gene. With 4 bases clipped from V and 2 bases from J, the junction kept 6 bases outside the gene matches. The CDR3 totals 17 residues. The CDR3 region is CASSPGQGALPGNTIYF. For the CDR3, the DNA is TGCGCCAGCAGCCCGGGACAGGGGGCGCTTCCTGGAAACACCATATATTTT.

Comments on this clonotype: Being one base from a much bigger clone, this may be a read error. This chain links TRBV29-1 with TRBJ2-3, with D tentatively TRBD2 (5 bases). From germline, CDR1 is SQVTM and CDR2 ANQGSEA. This CDR3 region has 12 residues. In nucleotides, the CDR3 is TGCAGCGTTGACGAGGGCGCAGATACGGAGTATTTT. Amino acid sequence: CSVDEGADTEYF.

This clonotype was counted many times. The rearrangement joins TRBV2 to TRBJ2-7; the D is unclear. V was shortened by 7 bases and J by 3 bases, with 4 bases between the two germline ends. Germline CDR1 SNHLY, CDR2 FYNNEI. The CDR3 has 10 amino acids. The CDR3 protein is CASKGYEQYF. CDR3 nucleotides: TGTGCCAGCAAGGGCTACGAGCAGTACTTC.

This clonotype occurred a few times. The chain has TRBV19 and TRBJ1-1, with D possibly TRBD1 on 5 matching bases. Germline assignment: CDR1 LNHDA and CDR2 SQIVND (reference sequence). There are 13 residues in the CDR3. The V gene lost 9 bases and the J gene lost 3 bases, with 14 bases spanning the gap. CDR3 nucleotides: TGTGCCAGCGGGGCCGATGGGTACACTGAAGCTTTCTTT. Protein product: CASGADGYTEAFF.

The chain joins TRBV6-2 or TRBV6-3 to TRBJ2-7, with D unresolved. The V gene's germline CDR1 is MNHEY and CDR2 SVGEGT. Trimming cost V 6 bases and J 5 bases, with 14 bases left between them. CDR3 length: 13 amino acids. CDR3 bases: TGTGCCAGCAGGCTTGGTGGACGGAACGAGCAGTACGTC. Translating it yields CASRLGGRNEQYV.

In this sample, this clonotype turned up a few times. The V call is TRBV19, the J call TRBJ2-5; D may correspond to TRBD1 or TRBD2 (5 bases each). V lost 3 bases and J lost 1, with 12 bases in between. There are 15 residues in the CDR3. Germline V gives CDR1 LNHDA, CDR2 SQIVND (reference sequence). The CDR3 loop is CASSMRGVLQETQYF. In nucleotides, the CDR3 is TGTGCCAGTAGTATGAGAGGGGTCCTCCAAGAGACCCAGTACTTC.

This clonotype was seen a handful of times. The rearrangement uses TRBV14 and TRBJ2-5; D gene ambiguous. Trimming cost V 1 base and J 0 bases, with 6 bases left between them. This CDR3 region has 14 residues. The germline V gene has CDR1 SGHDN and CDR2 FVKESK. The CDR3 nucleotides read TGTGCCAGCAGCCAAGGGATGTACCAAGAGACCCAGTACTTC. Translation gives CASSQGMYQETQYF.

This CDR3 is CASSPPTGDSYEQYF. The CDR3 bases are TGTGCCAGCAGCCCCCCCACAGGAGACTCCTACGAGCAGTACTTC. The gene calls are TRBV7-9 and TRBJ2-7; D might be TRBD1 (5 bases). The germline V gene encodes CDR1 SEHNR and CDR2 FQNEAQ (reference sequence). V dropped 5 bases and J dropped 0 bases, with 14 bases sitting between them. This CDR3 has 15 residues.

This clonotype turned up a few times. This sequence joins TRBV29-1 and TRBJ2-5; the D gene is possibly TRBD1 (5 bases). The CDR3 totals 13 residues. V lost 3 bases and J lost 2, with 10 bases in between. The V gene's germline CDR1 is SQVTM and CDR2 ANQGSEA. CDR3 loop: CSVDATAQETQYF. In DNA, the CDR3 is TGCAGCGTTGACGCGACAGCTCAAGAGACCCAGTACTTC.

This clonotype was seen many times. The chain has TRBV9 and TRBJ2-3, with D perhaps assigned TRBD1 or TRBD2 (5 bases each). Germline V gene sequence: CDR1 SGDLS, CDR2 YYNGEE. V lost 4 bases to trimming and J lost 5 bases, with 17 bases between them. CDR3 length: 15 amino acids. The CDR3 reads CASSPIEGRLDTQYF. The DNA of the CDR3 is TGTGCCAGCAGCCCGATCGAGGGACGTCTAGATACGCAGTATTTT. The whole variable domain, filled in from reference TRBV9 and TRBJ2-3, reads DSGVTQTPKHLITATGQRVTLRCSPRSGDLSVYWYQQSLDQGLQFLIQYYNGEERAKGNILERFSAQQFPDLHSELNLSSLELGDSALYFCASSPIEGRLDTQYFGPGTRLTVL.

The table lists this clonotype with a few counts. The genes are TRBV2 and TRBJ2-4, with D possibly TRBD1 on 5 matching bases. Trimming cost V 1 base and J 1 base, with 20 bases left between them. CDR3 length equals 19 residues. Germline CDR1 reads SNHLY; CDR2 reads FYNNEI. CDR3 sequence (DNA): TGTGCCAGCAGTGAAGATCGGATCGGACCAGGGTCCGCCAAAAACATTCAGTACTTC. This translates into CASSEDRIGPGSAKNIQYF.

This clonotype was counted at least ten times. The V gene is TRBV4-2, the J gene TRBJ2-1; TRBD2 aligns across 8 bases. This CDR3 comprises 16 residues. V shed 2 bases, J shed 4 bases, and the junction held 7 bases outside the gene matches. Germline loops: CDR1 LGHNA, CDR2 YNFKEQ. The CDR3 DNA follows: TGTGCCAGCAGCCAACGTGAGCGGGGGTCTTACAATGAGCAGTTCTTC. This encodes CASSQRERGSYNEQFF.